The text below deals with one T cell receptor beta chain. As yet, its antigen is unknown. These data are taken from a study of T cell repertoires in cytomegalovirus infection. This CDR3 spans 16 amino acids. Per germline, CDR1 SGHVS and CDR2 FQNEAQ. Trimming removed 4 bases from V and 8 bases from J, with 21 bases in between. TCRdb processed the reads anew with MiXCR; each CDR3 protein has one entry. The sample consists of a few hundred thousand distinct CDR3 sequences, under 55% of them appearing once. The clonotype originates from a human donor in good health (CMV status not recorded). Some clones in this sample may be carry-over from other donors' samples. This specimen consisted of cultured PBMCs, obtained from culture after CMV antigen stimulation. The chain employs TRBV7-8 and TRBJ2-1, with D possibly being TRBD1 (6 bases). The chain's CDR3 is CASSYTTGLTIDEQFF. The DNA of the CDR3 is TGTGCCAGCAGCTATACGACAGGCCTGACGATTGATGAGCAGTTCTTC.